This T cell receptor beta chain comes out of a study of T cells in Graves' hyperthyroidism and ophthalmopathy. Newly diagnosed hyperthyroidism patients aged 18 to 65 years had disease lasting under 2 months. The table lists this clonotype with a few counts. Its antigen is unknown. The CDR3 length is 15 residues. The ends were cut back, 1 base at V and 1 base at J, with 7 bases in the middle. Germline assignment: CDR1 MDHEN and CDR2 SYDVKM. Regarding the study as a whole: Also found in blood were most expanded thyroid clonotypes above 0.001.

The source material, RNA transcripts, was used to amplify TCR beta CDR3 regions. Using the HTBI primer set, a first-round RT-PCR was run on the TCR CDR3. TCRdb called the multiplex PCR reads again in MiXCR, with one record for every CDR3 protein. The profile shows about 700,000 distinct CDR3 sequences, around 15% of them singletons. This TCR came from a young woman with Graves' hyperthyroidism. Material: blood. The chain recombines TRBV28 with TRBJ2-2; D is undetermined. The CDR3 loop reads CASSLFRKNTGELFF. The CDR3 DNA reads as TGTGCCAGCAGTTTATTTCGCAAGAACACCGGGGAGCTGTTTTTT.